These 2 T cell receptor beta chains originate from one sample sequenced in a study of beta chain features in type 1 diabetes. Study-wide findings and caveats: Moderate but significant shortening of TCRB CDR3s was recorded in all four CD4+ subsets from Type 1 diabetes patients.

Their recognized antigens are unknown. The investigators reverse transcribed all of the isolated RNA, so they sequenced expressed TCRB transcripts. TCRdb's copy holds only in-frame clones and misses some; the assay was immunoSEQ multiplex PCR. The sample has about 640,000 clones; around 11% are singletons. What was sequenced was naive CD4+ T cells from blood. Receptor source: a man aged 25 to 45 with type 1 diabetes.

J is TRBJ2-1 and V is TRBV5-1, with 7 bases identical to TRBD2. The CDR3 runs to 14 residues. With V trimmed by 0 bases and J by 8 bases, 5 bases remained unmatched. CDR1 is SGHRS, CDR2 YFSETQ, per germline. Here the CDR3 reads CASSLAQGGDEQFF. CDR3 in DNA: TGCGCCAGCAGCTTGGCCCAGGGAGGGGATGAGCAGTTCTTC.

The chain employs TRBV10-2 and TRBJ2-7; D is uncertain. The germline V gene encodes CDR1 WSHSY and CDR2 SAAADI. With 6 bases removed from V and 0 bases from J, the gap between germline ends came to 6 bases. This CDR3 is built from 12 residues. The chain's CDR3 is CASRRSSYEQYF. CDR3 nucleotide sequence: TGCGCCAGCAGGAGGAGCTCCTACGAGCAGTACTTC.